What follows describes a single T cell receptor (beta chain). Its antigen is not identified. The CDR3 sequence is 13 residues long. V gave up 4 bases and J gave up 4 bases; unmatched junction bases: 6. Germline V CDR1 and CDR2: DFQATT, SNEGSKA (reference sequence). The source of the sample is a study of blood T cells in healthy people across ages. Whole-study findings and limits: As age increased, TCR beta diversity per million T cells fell in a roughly linear fashion. Unknown donor CMV status possibly confounded expanded clonotype changes.

The authors ran a second PCR of roughly 6 to 11 cycles using a sample-barcoded 5' primer and a J-beta primer mix. TCRdb ran MiXCR on the 5' RACE reads and lists one entry per CDR3 protein. The data show under 1 million distinct CDR3 sequences, 40% to 50% seen once. In terms of origin and age, donors were healthy Caucasian individuals from Russia aged about 6 to 90. The chain links TRBV20-1 to TRBJ1-2, with 7 bases that match TRBD1. The sequence was obtained from a man aged 60-69 years in good health. The sequenced sample was blood. CDR3 loop: CSAIWDRGYGYTF. The CDR3 nucleotides are TGCAGTGCTATTTGGGACAGAGGCTATGGCTACACCTTC.